A selection of T cell receptor beta chains follows, all from one sample in a study of cytomegalovirus exposure and HLA in healthy donors. Sequencing used immunoSEQ multiplex PCR; TCRdb keeps in-frame clones, though not all of them. The table includes some 130,000 clones, around 70% detected once. Sequences were obtained from PBMCs. The receptor set was obtained from a man aged 25-45 years in good health and CMV-seropositive. CDR3s include the opening cysteine and the closing phenylalanine or tryptophan. D genes are given only for firm matches. Clone size is given for some rows only: seen once, a few or many times, or a class if the clone is expanded.

NA TRBJ2-7 NA TRBV6-5 CASSLSTSREQYF TGTGCCAGCAGTTTATCCACTAGCCGCGAGCAGTACTTC
NA TRBJ2-7 NA TRBV18 CASSPLQGSPRVSYEQYF TGTGCCAGCTCACCACTACAGGGCAGCCCGAGGGTATCCTACGAGCAGTACTTC
TRBD2 TRBJ2-5 NA TRBV11-2 CASSLYGLAGAETQYF TGTGCCAGCAGCTTATATGGACTAGCGGGAGCAGAGACCCAGTACTTC
TRBD1 TRBJ1-4 NA TRBV5-1 CASSQGTGEEKLFF TGCGCCAGCAGCCAAGGGACAGGGGAAGAAAAACTGTTTTTT
TRBD1 TRBJ2-1 NA TRBV19 CASSINRGPGDEQFF TGTGCCAGTAGTATCAACAGGGGGCCGGGCGATGAGCAGTTCTTC
TRBD2 TRBJ2-7 NA TRBV9 CASSVGEAGAPNEQYF TGTGCCAGCAGCGTAGGTGAAGCGGGAGCCCCCAACGAGCAGTACTTC
NA TRBJ1-5 few TRBV10-3 CATNRDPQNQPQHF TGTGCCACCAACAGGGACCCCCAAAATCAGCCCCAGCATTTT
NA TRBJ2-5 NA TRBV27 CASSLQGPHETQYF TGTGCCAGCAGTTTACAGGGGCCCCATGAGACCCAGTACTTC
TRBD1 TRBJ2-3 NA TRBV2 CASSLGTGGRTDTQYF TGTGCCAGCAGTCTCGGGACAGGGGGCAGGACAGATACGCAGTATTTT
NA TRBJ1-5 NA TRBV5-6 CASSLGQLDQPQHF TGTGCCAGCAGCTTGGGACAGCTGGATCAGCCCCAGCATTTT
NA TRBJ1-2 NA TRBV11-3 CASSLLVRGFRGYTF TGTGCCAGCAGCTTATTGGTCAGGGGTTTTCGGGGCTACACCTTC
NA TRBJ2-5 NA TRBV19 CASSMGGARLMETQYF TGTGCCAGTAGTATGGGGGGGGCACGACTAATGGAGACCCAGTACTTC
NA TRBJ2-3 NA TRBV29-1 CSGSTGTDTQYF TGCAGCGGCTCCACGGGGACAGATACGCAGTATTTT
NA TRBJ2-3 NA TRBV2 CATEGRLARGTDTQYF TGTGCCACGGAGGGCCGGCTAGCTAGGGGCACAGATACGCAGTATTTT
TRBD2 TRBJ2-2 NA TRBV7-9 CASSSPGLAADTGELFF TGTGCCAGCAGCTCGCCGGGACTAGCGGCAGACACCGGGGAGCTGTTTTTT
TRBD2 TRBJ2-2 NA TRBV15 CATSRDRGGRIVGELFF TGTGCCACCAGCAGAGATCGCGGCGGGAGAATAGTCGGGGAGCTGTTTTTT
NA TRBJ1-5 few TRBV6-5 CASTGAVNQPQHF TGTGCCAGCACAGGGGCCGTGAATCAGCCCCAGCATTTT
NA TRBJ2-2 once TRBV19 CASSIPSDIFTGELFF TGTGCCAGTAGTATCCCCTCAGATATCTTTACCGGGGAGCTGTTTTTT
TRBD2 TRBJ2-7 NA TRBV7-9 CASSFSGGSYEQYF TGTGCCAGCAGCTTTAGCGGGGGCTCCTACGAGCAGTACTTC
TRBD1 TRBJ1-1 NA TRBV6-4 CASRMTGGDEAFF TGTGCCAGCAGGATGACAGGGGGCGATGAAGCTTTCTTT
NA TRBJ2-7 NA TRBV30 CAWSVRLPRYEQYF TGTGCCTGGAGTGTACGACTACCCCGCTACGAGCAGTACTTC